This T cell receptor (beta chain) comes out of a study of CD8 T cells in ankylosing spondylitis. Points from the study as a whole: Eight highly homologous variants made up a TCR beta motif, and this motif appeared characteristic of ankylosing spondylitis blood. Disease-associated clones were reportedly significantly overrepresented in matched ankylosing spondylitis synovial fluid. Reactive arthritis synovial fluid and blood previously showed some of these motif variants.

Libraries of TCR beta came from quantitative 5'-RACE with molecular barcodes. MiXCR was run by TCRdb on the 5' RACE reads, yielding one entry per CDR3 protein. The table includes 150,000 to 200,000 distinct CDR3 sequences, around 32% detected once. The V segment lost 1 base and the J segment 1 base; nucleotides outside the gene matches: 0. CDR1 is DFQATT and CDR2 is SNEGSKA in the germline V gene (reference sequence). This CDR3 comprises 15 residues. As regards this clonotype: No antigen is known for it.

The sample consisted of synovial fluid, either unsorted or a sorted T cell fraction (not recorded which). This receptor was identified in a male donor with ankylosing spondylitis. The chain has TRBV20-1 and TRBJ2-1; the match to TRBD2 covers 11 bases. The CDR3 reads CSARGLAGSYNEQFF. CDR3 nucleotide sequence: TGCAGTGCTAGAGGACTAGCGGGGTCCTACAATGAGCAGTTCTTC.